The clone carrying this T cell receptor (beta chain) was seen many times. V was pared by 1 base and J by 7 bases, with 4 bases of the junction left unmatched. Per the germline V gene, CDR1 is SGHRS and CDR2 is YFSETQ. This CDR3 is built from 14 residues. The data were obtained in a study of CD8 T cells in ankylosing spondylitis. TCRdb re-called the 5' RACE reads with MiXCR, one entry per CDR3 protein. The sample lists more than 150,000 distinct CDR3 sequences; 15% to 20% were seen once. Sequenced sample: blood, either unsorted or a sorted T cell fraction (not recorded which). The V gene is TRBV5-1, the J gene TRBJ2-2, with 7 bases aligning to TRBD2. The source is a male donor under 35 with ankylosing spondylitis or in good health (not recorded which). CDR3 DNA sequence: TGCGCCAGCAGCTTGTGGGAGGGCCACGGGGAGCTGTTTTTT. It translates to CASSLWEGHGELFF. The full variable domain, in which reference TRBV5-1 and TRBJ2-2 provide the parts outside the CDR3, is KAGVTQTPRYLIKTRGQQVTLSCSPISGHRSVSWYQQTPGQGLQFLFEYFSETQRNKGNFPGRFSGRQFSNSRSEMNVSTLELGDSALYLCASSLWEGHGELFFGEGSRLTVL.